The subject of this entry is one T cell receptor beta chain. This record belongs to a study of blood T cell repertoires in COVID-19. Looking at the study overall: COVID-19 samples, acute and convalescent, were from the United States, Italy and Spain. Sources were T cells, B-cell-depleted T cells, or PBMCs; the material itself was cDNA or gDNA.

The CDR3 totals 13 residues. The V gene's germline CDR1 is SGHAT and CDR2 FQNNGV. V dropped 4 bases and J dropped 6 bases, with 12 bases sitting between them. In the study's own analysis: Amplifying reference gene primers gave estimates of nucleated cell counts. Assay used: immunoSEQ multiplex PCR; TCRdb lists only in-frame clones, some missing. D and trimming were read from the DNA, whereas the V and J calls and clone size are those reported in that table. Here the sample spans approximately 210,000 clones, around nine tenths being singletons. The chain recombines TRBV11-2 with TRBJ1-1, with unresolved D. Input material: peripheral blood. The receptor comes from a woman between 40 and 55 years old with acute or convalescent COVID-19. The CDR3 coding sequence is TGTGCCAGCAGCTCTCCGAGGCTCCCTGAAGCTTTCTTT. Its protein is CASSSPRLPEAFF.